A single sample is the source of the 21 T cell receptor beta chains below, sequenced in a study of blood T cell repertoires in COVID-19. Sequencing used immunoSEQ multiplex PCR; TCRdb keeps in-frame clones, though not all of them. The sample contains about 100,000 clones, about 85% of which appear only once. Sequenced: peripheral blood. These receptors were taken from a woman in her 70s with active or convalescent COVID-19.

The chain couples TRBV7-9 to TRBJ1-6; tentatively, D is TRBD1 (6 bases). Trimming cost V 4 bases and J 7 bases, with 11 bases left between them. The CDR3 is made up of 14 amino acids. Germline V gene data show CDR1 as SEHNR and CDR2 as FQNEAQ (reference sequence). Here the CDR3 reads CASSSRQGNSPLHF. The CDR3 DNA reads TGTGCCAGCAGCTCCCGGCAGGGGAATTCACCCCTCCACTTT.

The chain carries TRBV14 and TRBJ2-7, with D possibly matching TRBD1 (5 bases). Per germline, CDR1 SGHDN and CDR2 FVKESK. This CDR3 is built from 15 residues. The V end lost 5 bases, the J end lost 0 bases, and 14 bases lay between the germline ends. The CDR3 nucleotides are TGTGCCAGCAGCGAACGATGGGGCCCCTCCTACGAGCAGTACTTC. Translation gives CASSERWGPSYEQYF.

The rearrangement uses TRBV5-1 and TRBJ2-7, with 7 nucleotides matching TRBD2. CDR3 length: 14 residues. Germline CDR1 reads SGHRS; CDR2 reads YFSETQ. The ends lost 5 bases at V and 3 bases at J; junction bases unmatched: 8. CDR3 in amino acids: CASRLGGTNYEQYF. CDR3 DNA sequence: TGCGCCAGCAGACTTGGTGGGACTAACTACGAGCAGTACTTC. The whole variable domain, filled in from reference TRBV5-1 and TRBJ2-7, reads KAGVTQTPRYLIKTRGQQVTLSCSPISGHRSVSWYQQTPGQGLQFLFEYFSETQRNKGNFPGRFSGRQFSNSRSEMNVSTLELGDSALYLCASRLGGTNYEQYFGPGTRLTVT.

The table lists this clone with many counts. The V call is TRBV9, the J call TRBJ1-1; 7 positions agree with TRBD1. V shed 3 bases, J shed 0 bases, and the junction held 2 bases outside the gene matches. Germline V lookup: CDR1 SGDLS, CDR2 YYNGEE. The CDR3 is made up of 14 amino acids. CDR3 sequence (DNA): TGTGCCAGCAGCGAGACAGGGATGAACACTGAAGCTTTCTTT. Its translation: CASSETGMNTEAFF.

The chain links TRBV19 to TRBJ2-2, with TRBD1 matching 8 bases. V was clipped by 2 bases and J by 4 bases; unmatched bases: 6. This CDR3 contains 16 residues. The V gene's germline CDR1 is LNHDA and CDR2 SQIVND (reference sequence). The CDR3 nucleotides are TGTGCCAGTAGTATAAGGCAGGGGGCGATCACCGGGGAGCTGTTTTTT. It encodes CASSIRQGAITGELFF.

The genes are TRBV5-1 and TRBJ1-5; tentative D call: TRBD1 (6 bases). From germline, CDR1 is SGHRS and CDR2 YFSETQ. The CDR3 is 14 residues long. The V end lost 2 bases, the J end lost 4 bases, and 10 bases lay between the germline ends. CDR3 coding DNA: TGCGCCAGCAGCTTTGAAGGGGGTAATCAGCCCCAGCATTTT. Its translation is CASSFEGGNQPQHF. Supplemented by reference TRBV5-1 and TRBJ1-5, the full variable domain reads KAGVTQTPRYLIKTRGQQVTLSCSPISGHRSVSWYQQTPGQGLQFLFEYFSETQRNKGNFPGRFSGRQFSNSRSEMNVSTLELGDSALYLCASSFEGGNQPQHFGDGTRLSIL.

The chain links TRBV30 to TRBJ1-5, with 8 bases aligning to TRBD1. With 6 bases clipped from V and 2 bases from J, the junction kept 6 bases outside the gene matches. Per germline, CDR1 GTSNPN and CDR2 SVGIG (reference sequence). The length of the CDR3 is 14 residues. CDR3 protein: CACRGQGGNQPQHF. CDR3 nucleotides: TGTGCCTGCAGGGGGCAGGGCGGCAATCAGCCCCAGCATTTT.

The V and J genes are TRBV4-2 and TRBJ1-6, with 9 nucleotides matching TRBD1. CDR3 size: 17 residues. CDR1 and CDR2 from the germline V gene are LGHNA and YNFKEQ. Trimming cost V 4 bases and J 8 bases; bases outside gene matches: 12. The CDR3 sequence is CASSRSGHTGGDSPLHF. In DNA, the CDR3 is TGTGCCAGCAGCCGAAGTGGACACACAGGGGGCGATTCACCCCTCCACTTT.

V and J are TRBV7-2 and TRBJ1-6; 8 bases map to TRBD1. Trimming cost V 5 bases and J 5 bases; bases outside gene matches: 5. This CDR3 region has 15 residues. CDR1 and CDR2 (germline): SGHTA, FQGNSA. CDR3: CASSAGGANNSPLHF. The CDR3, as DNA: TGTGCCAGCAGCGCAGGGGGCGCGAATAATTCACCCCTCCACTTT.

The chain joins TRBV7-6 to TRBJ2-2, with D possibly being TRBD1 (5 bases). V gave up 2 bases and J gave up 2 bases, with 12 bases separating them. The CDR3 covers 16 residues. In germline, CDR1 is SGHVS, CDR2 FNYEAQ. In DNA, the CDR3 is TGTGCCAGCAGCTTACAATTAAGGGGAAACACCGGGGAGCTGTTTTTT. Residues: CASSLQLRGNTGELFF.

The chain employs TRBV2 and TRBJ1-4; 9 nucleotides agree with TRBD1. CDR3 length equals 17 residues. Germline V gene sequence: CDR1 SNHLY, CDR2 FYNNEI. V shed 7 bases, J shed 1 base, and the junction held 10 bases outside the gene matches. In DNA, the CDR3 is TGTGCCAGCAAAAGAGGTGGGACAGGGATAACTAATGAAAAACTGTTTTTT. Translation gives CASKRGGTGITNEKLFF.

The V call is TRBV7-9, the J call TRBJ2-7; the match to TRBD1 covers 8 bases. The CDR3 is 14 amino acids. V shed 1 base and J 1 base; nucleotides not matched to a gene: 0. Germline V gives CDR1 SEHNR, CDR2 FQNEAQ (reference sequence). The CDR3 sequence is CASSLGTGSYEQYF. The CDR3, as DNA: TGTGCCAGCAGCTTAGGGACAGGGTCCTACGAGCAGTACTTC. The complete variable domain, with remaining parts taken from reference TRBV7-9 and TRBJ2-7, reads DTGVSQNPRHKITKRGQNVTFRCDPISEHNRLYWYRQTLGQGPEFLTYFQNEAQLEKSRLLSDRFSAERPKGSFSTLEIQRTEQGDSAMYLCASSLGTGSYEQYFGPGTRLTVT.

The table lists this clone with a count of one. V gene TRBV6-5 combines with J gene TRBJ2-7; TRBD2 aligns across 10 bases. After removal of 8 bases from V and 6 bases from J, the junction contained 7 bases not matched to a gene. Germline values: CDR1 MNHEY, CDR2 SVGAGI. CDR3 size: 13 residues. The CDR3 loop is CASSGTSAGEQYF. The CDR3 bases are TGTGCCAGCTCCGGGACTAGCGCCGGCGAGCAGTACTTC.

V and J are TRBV4-1 and TRBJ2-4, with D uncertain. The CDR3 spans 13 residues. V gave up 1 base and J gave up 10 bases, with 11 bases separating them. Germline CDR1 MGHRA, CDR2 YSYEKL. The CDR3, as DNA: TGCGCCAGCAGCCAAGGAATACGTACTATTCAGTACTTC. Translation: CASSQGIRTIQYF.

The gene calls are TRBV19 and TRBJ2-3; 7 bases line up with TRBD1. The CDR3 runs to 13 residues. The ends lost 5 bases at V and 10 bases at J; junction bases unmatched: 9. Germline CDR1 LNHDA, CDR2 SQIVND (reference sequence). The CDR3 loop is CASSYTGEGPQYF. In nucleotides, the CDR3 is TGTGCCAGTAGTTATACAGGGGAAGGTCCGCAGTATTTT.

This clone was picked up one time. This chain links TRBV9 with TRBJ1-2; TRBD1 agrees at 7 bases. V was clipped by 4 bases and J by 2 bases; unmatched bases: 11. Germline loops: CDR1 SGDLS, CDR2 YYNGEE. The CDR3 spans 16 residues. The CDR3 spells CASSTPTGNRNYGYTF. CDR3 in DNA: TGTGCCAGCAGCACCCCGACAGGGAACCGGAACTATGGCTACACCTTC.

J is TRBJ1-3 and V is TRBV5-1; 7 bases are a match to TRBD1. CDR3 length equals 15 residues. Trimming at V came to 1 base and at J to 0 bases, leaving 1 base not matched to a gene. CDR1 and CDR2 (germline): SGHRS, YFSETQ. The CDR3 here is CASSLYRGSGNTIYF. The CDR3 DNA reads as TGCGCCAGCAGCTTGTACAGGGGCTCTGGAAACACCATATATTTT.

The rearrangement links TRBV19 to TRBJ2-1; D not resolved. Trimming took 5 bases from V and 8 from J, leaving 19 bases between them. From germline, CDR1 is LNHDA and CDR2 SQIVND (reference sequence). This CDR3 comprises 15 residues. CDR3 residues: CASSSQPGWVDEQFF. The CDR3 region has the DNA TGTGCCAGTAGTTCACAGCCCGGTTGGGTTGATGAGCAGTTCTTC.

The genes are TRBV7-2 and TRBJ1-3; D possibly corresponds to TRBD1 (5 bases). This CDR3 has 15 amino acids. Per the germline V gene, CDR1 is SGHTA and CDR2 is FQGNSA. V was shortened by 6 bases and J by 2 bases, with 14 bases between the two germline ends. CDR3 sequence (DNA): TGTGCCAGCAGTGAAGACAGAAGCGCTGGAAACACCATATATTTT. Translated, it gives CASSEDRSAGNTIYF.

The rearrangement links TRBV6-5 to TRBJ1-2, with TRBD1 identical over 8 bases. In germline, CDR1 is MNHEY, CDR2 SVGAGI. After removal of 6 bases from V and 4 bases from J, the junction contained 4 bases not matched to a gene. This CDR3 spans 13 amino acids. In DNA form, the CDR3 reads TGTGCCAGCAGCCGAACAGGGGGCTATGGCTACACCTTC. Its protein product is CASSRTGGYGYTF.

The chain has TRBV25-1 and TRBJ2-2, with D tentatively TRBD2 (5 bases). Germline V lookup: CDR1 MGHDK, CDR2 SYGVNS. This CDR3 contains 15 residues. Trimming left V 3 bases short and J 4 bases short, with 12 bases between. The CDR3 is CASSDPTRGTGELFF. The CDR3 DNA reads TGTGCCAGCAGTGATCCGACCCGGGGCACCGGGGAGCTGTTTTTT.